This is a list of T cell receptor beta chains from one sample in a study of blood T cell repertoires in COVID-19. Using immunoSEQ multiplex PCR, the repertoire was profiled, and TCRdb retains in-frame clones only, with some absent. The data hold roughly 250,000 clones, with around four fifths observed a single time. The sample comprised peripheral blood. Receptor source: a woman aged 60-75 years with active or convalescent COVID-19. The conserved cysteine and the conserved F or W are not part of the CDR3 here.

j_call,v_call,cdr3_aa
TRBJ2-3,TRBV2,ASKTGGVGDTQY
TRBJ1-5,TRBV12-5,ASGWGTGGNQPQH
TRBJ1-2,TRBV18,ASSPTGGKNGYT
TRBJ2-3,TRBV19,ASRGDTQY
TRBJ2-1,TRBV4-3,ASSQGSGGLLYNEQF
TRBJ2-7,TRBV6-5,ASSRGQGASEQY
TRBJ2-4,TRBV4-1,ASSHHPGQGEDIQY
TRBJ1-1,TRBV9,ASSVDRDTEAF
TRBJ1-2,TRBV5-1,ASSLVTSPEGYT
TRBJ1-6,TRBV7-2,ASSPHRDRVNNSPLH
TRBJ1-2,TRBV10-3,AISESTGTGGKGGYT
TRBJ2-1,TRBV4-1,ASSGSYGTSGYNEQF
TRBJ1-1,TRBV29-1,SVEDPLNTEAF
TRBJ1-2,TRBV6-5,ASISPGQPNYGYT
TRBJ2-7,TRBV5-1,ASSLWTGQDEQY
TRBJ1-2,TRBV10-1,ASSESRGGQGPTPYGYT
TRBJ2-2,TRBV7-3,ASSISGANTGELF
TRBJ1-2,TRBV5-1,ASSLGYLYGYT
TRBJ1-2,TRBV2,ASSAQIYGYT
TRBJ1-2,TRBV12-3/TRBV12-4,ASSYRAGYGYT
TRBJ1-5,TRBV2,ASSAFTGYNQPQH
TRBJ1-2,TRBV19,ASTSGGDTRTYGYT
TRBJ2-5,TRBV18,ASSLNRLAGGETQY
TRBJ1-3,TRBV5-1,ASQTQGTSGNTIY
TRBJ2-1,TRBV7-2,ASTLEASWHEQF
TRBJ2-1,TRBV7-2,ASRPIDRGGYNEQF
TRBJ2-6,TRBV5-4,ASSFGGAGANVLT
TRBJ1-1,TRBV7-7,ASSSIDKDRAREAF
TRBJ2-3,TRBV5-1,ASSLGAPGRGGQNTQY
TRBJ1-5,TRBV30,AWWGYSNQPQH
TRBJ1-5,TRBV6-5,ASSPGGTTRQPQH
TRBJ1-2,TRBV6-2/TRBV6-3,ASSSPGQGAPGYT
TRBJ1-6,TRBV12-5,ASGLSGLHNSPLH
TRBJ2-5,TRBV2,ASSEDRGQETQY
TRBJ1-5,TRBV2,ASSSQGYGNQPQH
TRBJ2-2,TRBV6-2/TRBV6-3,ASSNRQGRRTGELF
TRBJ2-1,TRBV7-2,ASSSGGPLYNEQF
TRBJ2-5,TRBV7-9,ASSLAVGAGAQETQY
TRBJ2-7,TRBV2,ASNPLGVAGSSSYEQY
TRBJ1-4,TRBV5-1,ASSLGRDYEKLF
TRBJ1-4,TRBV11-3,AGTGKLGNEKLF
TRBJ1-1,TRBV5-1,ASSVGDREKAF
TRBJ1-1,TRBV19,ASSIKGGTSWAF
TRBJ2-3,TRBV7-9,ASSVSGPTDTQY
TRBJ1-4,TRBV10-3,ATERGPGQGDEKLF
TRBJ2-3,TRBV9,ASTPLAGGPVDTQY
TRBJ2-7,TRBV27,ASSSLGTGTYEQY
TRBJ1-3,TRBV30,AWRRGLASGNTIY
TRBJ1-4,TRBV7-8,ASSQGWGAIEKLF
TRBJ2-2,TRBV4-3,ASSRGLAGSRELF
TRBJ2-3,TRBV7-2,ASSPRGLAARTDTQY
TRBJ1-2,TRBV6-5,ASSFDRVYT
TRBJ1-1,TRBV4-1,ASSQGTGGMNTEAF
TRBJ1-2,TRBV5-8,ASATGVNYGYT
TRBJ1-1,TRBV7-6,ASSPRDIMNTEAF